This TCR beta chain was found in a study of shared clonotypes between healthy human individuals. The germline CDR1 and CDR2 sequences are SGHNT and YYREEE (reference sequence). The CDR3 sequence is 17 residues long. With 3 bases clipped from V and 3 bases from J, the junction kept 13 bases outside the gene matches. Produced via immunoSEQ multiplex PCR; TCRdb's table is partial and in-frame only. The table includes about 2,500,000 clones, 90% to 95% detected once. This receptor was identified in a man between 18 and 35 years old in good health. Material: naive CD4+ T cells sorted from blood. Subset indicated: CD45RA+ positively selected. The rearrangement joins TRBV5-4 to TRBJ2-5; 8 positions match TRBD1. CDR3 sequence (DNA): TGTGCCAGCAGCTCAACAGGGGGTACGAGGTGGAAAGAGACCCAGTACTTC. It encodes CASSSTGGTRWKETQYF.